A selection of T cell receptor beta chains follows, all from one sample in a study of blood T cell repertoires in COVID-19. Profiling relied on immunoSEQ multiplex PCR, and the TCRdb table lists in-frame clones only, not all of them. Here the sample spans 260,000 or so clones, more than 70% being singletons. Sequenced input: PBMCs or T cells enriched from blood (not recorded which). The receptors were gathered from a woman aged 40 to 55 with acute COVID-19. Each CDR3 is given without its conserved first and last residue. A D gene is named only where the DNA matches it firmly.

j_call v_call d_call cdr3_aa
TRBJ1-4 TRBV6-5 . AIASLNEKLF
TRBJ2-1 TRBV5-1 . ASTLQGNEQF
TRBJ2-1 TRBV28 TRBD2 ANKIAGGNEQF
TRBJ2-6 TRBV5-5 . ASLNGGANVLT
TRBJ1-1 TRBV19 TRBD1 ASSSRDRVNTEAF
TRBJ1-3 TRBV18 . ASSQGPGNTIY
TRBJ2-1 TRBV11-2 TRBD1 ASSLDRANEQF
TRBJ2-2 TRBV7-9 . ASSPPGDWGTGELF
TRBJ2-1 TRBV7-9 TRBD2 ASSQPTTGTSGYDEQF
TRBJ2-4 TRBV4-3 . ASSQARGKNIQY
TRBJ1-5 TRBV30 . AWSVGGDQPQH
TRBJ1-3 TRBV19 TRBD1 ASSRQGPGNTIY
TRBJ1-5 TRBV27 TRBD1 ASSLTGQGAISNQPQH
TRBJ1-6 TRBV5-6 TRBD1 ASSWLGQTSYNSPLH
TRBJ1-3 TRBV7-9 . ASSLVEGKNTIY
TRBJ1-2 TRBV9 TRBD1 ASSPGTGYYGYT
TRBJ2-1 TRBV2 TRBD1 ASRGTGANEQF
TRBJ2-1 TRBV11-3 TRBD2 ASSLDFTSGREYNEQF
TRBJ2-1 TRBV7-7 TRBD1 ASSYDRDNEQF
TRBJ1-5 TRBV10-3 . ATLQGSDNQPQH
TRBJ1-1 TRBV6-2/TRBV6-3 . ASSYGTGRNTEAF
TRBJ1-4 TRBV3-1/TRBV3-2 TRBD1 ASSLQGAFNEKLF
TRBJ1-5 TRBV21-1 . ASSATRDSGNQPQH